The TCR beta chain under discussion was sequenced for a study of radiotherapy plus CTLA-4 blockade in lung cancer. Regarding the study as a whole: Blood-borne expansion of tumor-derived TCR clones followed radiotherapy plus ipilimumab.

A remark on this clone: Its antigen is currently unknown.

Data came from immunoSEQ multiplex PCR; TCRdb stores just in-frame clones and leaves some out. In the table there are under 40,000 clones, roughly three quarters of which are singletons. CTLA-4 blockade with ipilimumab, together with focal radiation, was given to patients with chemo-refractory metastatic non-small-cell lung cancer. V shed 1 base, J shed 7 bases, and the junction held 6 bases outside the gene matches. The CDR3 covers 16 residues. Germline loops: CDR1 LGHNA, CDR2 YSLEER. The J gene is TRBJ1-5, the V gene TRBV4-3; 11 bases are a match to TRBD1. Sequencing was performed on peripheral blood, taken from a patient treated with radiotherapy plus ipilimumab. The TCR was taken from a human donor with non-small cell lung cancer who had stable disease on radiotherapy plus ipilimumab. The CDR3 sequence is CASSQGTDRGQQPQHF. Here the CDR3 DNA reads TGCGCCAGCAGCCAAGGGACGGACAGGGGGCAGCAGCCCCAGCATTTT.